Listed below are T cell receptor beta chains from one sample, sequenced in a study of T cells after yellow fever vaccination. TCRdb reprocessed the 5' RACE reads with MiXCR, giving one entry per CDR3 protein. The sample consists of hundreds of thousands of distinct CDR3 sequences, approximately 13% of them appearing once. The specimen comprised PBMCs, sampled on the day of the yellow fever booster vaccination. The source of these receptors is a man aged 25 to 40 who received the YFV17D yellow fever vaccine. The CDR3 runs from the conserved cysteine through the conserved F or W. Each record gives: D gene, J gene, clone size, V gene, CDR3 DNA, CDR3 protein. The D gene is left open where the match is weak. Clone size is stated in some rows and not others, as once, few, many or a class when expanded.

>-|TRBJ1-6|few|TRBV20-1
TGCAGTGCCCCCCGGCCCGTTAGTAATTCACCCCTCCACTTT
CSAPRPVSNSPLHF
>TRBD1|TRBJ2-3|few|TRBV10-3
TGTGCCATAAGACAGGGGGCAACAGATACGCAGTATTTT
CAIRQGATDTQYF
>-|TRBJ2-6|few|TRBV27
TGTGCCAGCAGTTTTTTTGGCTCTGGGGCCAACGTCCTGACTTTC
CASSFFGSGANVLTF
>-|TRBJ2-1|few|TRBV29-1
TGCAGCGCGCGGGAAGCCTACAATGAGCAGTTCTTC
CSAREAYNEQFF
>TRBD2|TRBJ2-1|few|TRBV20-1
TGCAGTGCTAGAGATGTAAGCGGGAGTAGTAATGAGCAGTTCTTC
CSARDVSGSSNEQFF
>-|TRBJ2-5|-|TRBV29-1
TGCAGTATCCGGGCCTCAGGGGGGGAGACCCAGTACTTC
CSIRASGGETQYF
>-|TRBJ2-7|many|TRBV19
TGTGCCAGTAGTATGGGCGGGACCACCTACGAGCAGTACTTC
CASSMGGTTYEQYF
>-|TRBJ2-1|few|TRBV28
TGTGCCAGCAGTTTAACAGGGTCGGGCAATGAGCAGTTCTTC
CASSLTGSGNEQFF
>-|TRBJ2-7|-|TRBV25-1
TGTGCCAGCAGTGGAGGGCCTCTGACAGGCCTAAGCGCCTACGAGCAGTACTTC
CASSGGPLTGLSAYEQYF
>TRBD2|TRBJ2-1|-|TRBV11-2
TGTGCCAGCAGCTTGGTCCGGGGGGCCTACAATGAGCAGTTCTTC
CASSLVRGAYNEQFF
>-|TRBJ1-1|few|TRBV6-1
TGTGCCAGCAGTAGAAACCTTCAGGACAAAGTTTCTTTAGCTTTCTTT
CASSRNLQDKVSLAFF
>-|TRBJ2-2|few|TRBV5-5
TGTGCCAGCAGCTGGAGCGTCTACTCGAACACCGGGGAGCTGTTTTTT
CASSWSVYSNTGELFF
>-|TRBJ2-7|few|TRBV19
TGTGCCAGTAGTTCCGGGGACCTCTCCTACGAGCAGTACTTC
CASSSGDLSYEQYF
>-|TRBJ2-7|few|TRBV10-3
TGTGCCATCGCCCCAAATCAGGGGATAACGTACGAGCAGTACTTC
CAIAPNQGITYEQYF
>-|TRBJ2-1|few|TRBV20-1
TGCAGTGCTAGCGGGGTTAGCTCCTACAATGAGCAGTTCTTC
CSASGVSSYNEQFF
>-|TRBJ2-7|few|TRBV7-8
TGTGCCAGCAGCCCCTGGGATCAGACCTACGAGCAGTACTTC
CASSPWDQTYEQYF
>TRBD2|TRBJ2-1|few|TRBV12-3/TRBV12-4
TGTGCCAGCAGGCTGAGGGGCCGACTAGCGGGAGCCCCCTACAATGAGCAGTTCTTC
CASRLRGRLAGAPYNEQFF
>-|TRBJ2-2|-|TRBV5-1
TGCGCCAGCAGCTCTGCGGGTTGGAACACCGGGGAGCTGTTTTTT
CASSSAGWNTGELFF
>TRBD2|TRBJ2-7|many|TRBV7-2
TGTGCCAGCAGCCCCGTGTTCACTAGCGGTAACTACGAGCAGTACTTC
CASSPVFTSGNYEQYF
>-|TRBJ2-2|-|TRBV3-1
TGTGCCAGCAGCCAGGGCTTAACGGTCACCGGGGAGCTGTTTTTT
CASSQGLTVTGELFF
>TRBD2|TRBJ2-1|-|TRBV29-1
TGCAGCGTCAGACTAGCGGGAGACAGTGAGCAGTTCTTC
CSVRLAGDSEQFF
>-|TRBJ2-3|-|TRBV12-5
TGTGCTAGTGATACACCGGGCACCCGCACAGATACGCAGTATTTT
CASDTPGTRTDTQYF
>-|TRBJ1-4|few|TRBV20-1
TGCAGTGCTAAAACAGGGCCCGGTGAAAAACTGTTTTTT
CSAKTGPGEKLFF
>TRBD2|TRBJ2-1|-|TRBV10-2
TGCGCCACCCGGAATAGCGGGAACGATGAGCAGTTCTTC
CATRNSGNDEQFF
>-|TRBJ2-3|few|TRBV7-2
TGTGCCAGCAGCTTAACCTGGGGGTGGGGCACAGATACGCAGTATTTT
CASSLTWGWGTDTQYF
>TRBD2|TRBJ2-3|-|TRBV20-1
TGCAGTGCTAGAGATATCGGACTAGCGGGAGGTGGGCTCACAGATACGCAGTATTTT
CSARDIGLAGGGLTDTQYF
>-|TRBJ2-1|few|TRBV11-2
TGTGCCAGCACCCCGACAGTAGACAATGAGCAGTTCTTC
CASTPTVDNEQFF
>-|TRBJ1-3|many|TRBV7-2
TGTGCCAGCAGCTTAGCGCCCGCAGGTGTTGGAAACACCATATATTTT
CASSLAPAGVGNTIYF
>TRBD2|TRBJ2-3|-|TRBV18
TGTGCCAGCTCATGGACTAGCGAGACAGATACGCAGTATTTT
CASSWTSETDTQYF
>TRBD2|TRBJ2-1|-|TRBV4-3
TGCGCCAGCAGCCAAGACGGACTAGCCACCTACAATGAGCAGTTCTTC
CASSQDGLATYNEQFF
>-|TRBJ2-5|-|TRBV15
TGTGCCACCAGCAGAGTTGGCGCAGCGGAAGAGACCCAGTACTTC
CATSRVGAAEETQYF
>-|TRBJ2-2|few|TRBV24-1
TGTGCCACCAGTGTCGGGAGCGCGAACACCGGGGAGCTGTTTTTT
CATSVGSANTGELFF
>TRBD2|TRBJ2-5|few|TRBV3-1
TGTGCCAGCAGCCCGTTACTAGGGGCGGGAGACACAGAGACCCAGTACTTC
CASSPLLGAGDTETQYF
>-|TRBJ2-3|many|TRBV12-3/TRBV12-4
TGTGCCAGCAGCCGGGACACGATCACAGATACGCAGTATTTT
CASSRDTITDTQYF
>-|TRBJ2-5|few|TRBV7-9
TGTGCCAGCAGCTCGCCGCGATTGGACAGCAGCGGGACCCAGTACTTC
CASSSPRLDSSGTQYF
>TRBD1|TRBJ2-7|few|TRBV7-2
TGTGCCAGCAGCAGTACAGGGGGCGCGGTCTACGAGCAGTACTTC
CASSSTGGAVYEQYF
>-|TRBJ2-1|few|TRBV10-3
TGTGCCATCAGTGAGTGGAGGGGGAGCTCCTACAATGAGCAGTTCTTC
CAISEWRGSSYNEQFF
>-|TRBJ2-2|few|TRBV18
TGTGCCAGCTCACCATCGGGGGCGAGGACCGGGGAGCTGTTTTTT
CASSPSGARTGELFF
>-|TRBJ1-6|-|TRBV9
TGTGCCAGCAGCGTAGTGGGGAGTTCACCCCTCCACTTT
CASSVVGSSPLHF
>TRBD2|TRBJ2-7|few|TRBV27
TGTGCCAGCAGTTTACTAGCGGGAGGATCCTACGAGCAGTACTTC
CASSLLAGGSYEQYF
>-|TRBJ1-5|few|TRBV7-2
TGTGCCAGCAGCTTACTTCCCCCCGGGGGGCAGCCCCAGCATTTT
CASSLLPPGGQPQHF
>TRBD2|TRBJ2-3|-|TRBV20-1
TGCTGTAGTTCGGGACTAGCGGGAGGACCCACAGATACGCAGTATTTT
CCSSGLAGGPTDTQYF
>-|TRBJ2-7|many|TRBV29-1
TGCAGCGCTACGGACGATTACCCGAGGGAGCAGTACTTC
CSATDDYPREQYF
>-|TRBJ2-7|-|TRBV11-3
TGTGCCAGCAGCTTAGGCCACGGGACCTACGAGCAGTACTTC
CASSLGHGTYEQYF
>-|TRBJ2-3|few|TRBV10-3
TGTGCCATCAGTGACGACAGCCCAGATACGCAGTATTTT
CAISDDSPDTQYF
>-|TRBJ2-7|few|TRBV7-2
TGTGCCAGCAGCGCCTACAGGGCCGAGCAGTACTTC
CASSAYRAEQYF
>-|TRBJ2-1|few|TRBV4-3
TGCGCCAGCCCGAATGAGCAGTTCTTC
CASPNEQFF
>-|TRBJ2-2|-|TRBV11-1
TGTGCCAGTGGGGGCCAGGGCACCGGGGAGCTGTTTTTT
CASGGQGTGELFF
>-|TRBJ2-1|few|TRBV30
TGTGCCTGGAGTTGGCGGGACTACAATGAGCAGTTCTTC
CAWSWRDYNEQFF
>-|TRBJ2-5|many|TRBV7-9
TGTGCCAGCATCTCTCCGGGGCAAGAGACCCAGTACTTC
CASISPGQETQYF
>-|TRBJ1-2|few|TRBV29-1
TGCAGCGTTTTGAGGGGAGCTAACTATGGCTACACCTTC
CSVLRGANYGYTF
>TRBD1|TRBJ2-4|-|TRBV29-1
TGCAGCGCAGAGGACAGGGGCTTAGCCAAAAACATTCAGTACTTC
CSAEDRGLAKNIQYF
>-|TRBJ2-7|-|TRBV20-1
TGCAGTGCTGGGACCGCATCCGAGCAGTACTTC
CSAGTASEQYF
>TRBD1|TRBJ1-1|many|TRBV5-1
TGCGCCAGCAGCTTGGGACAGGGGGGCGCTGAAGCTTTCTTT
CASSLGQGGAEAFF
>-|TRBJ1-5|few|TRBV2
TGTGCCAGCAGTGAACCGGGCCAGAATTTGTGGCATTTT
CASSEPGQNLWHF